Below, 21 T cell receptor beta chains from the same sample are listed, as sequenced in a study of blood T cell repertoires in COVID-19. The protocol was immunoSEQ multiplex PCR, while the TCRdb copy is restricted to in-frame clones and leaves out a portion. The table includes about 80,000 clones, about four fifths detected once. Sequenced sample: peripheral blood. The origin of the receptors is a human donor in a cohort sampled during active COVID-19.

The gene calls are TRBV7-6 and TRBJ2-3; D may be TRBD1 (5 bases). In germline, CDR1 is SGHVS, CDR2 FNYEAQ. The CDR3 is made up of 16 amino acids. The V and J ends lost 0 bases and 1 base respectively, with 11 bases between them. The CDR3 DNA follows: TGTGCCAGCAGCTTAGCGGCAGGGATGGGCACAGATACGCAGTATTTT. This encodes CASSLAAGMGTDTQYF. Full variable domain (missing parts from reference TRBV7-6 and TRBJ2-3): GAGVSQSPRYKVTKRGQDVALRCDPISGHVSLYWYRQALGQGPEFLTYFNYEAQQDKSGLPNDRFSAERPEGSISTLTIQRTEQRDSAMYRCASSLAAGMGTDTQYFGPGTRLTVL.

The table lists this clone with a few counts. In DNA, the CDR3 is TGTGCCAGCAGCGTAGGAGGGACAGGGGTTAACACCGGGGAGCTGTTTTTT. Encoded protein: CASSVGGTGVNTGELFF. The rearrangement uses TRBV9 and TRBJ2-2; 10 nucleotides line up with TRBD1. The CDR3 has 17 residues. Losses at the gene ends were 0 bases for V and 2 bases for J; bases not matched to a gene: 4. CDR1 SGDLS and CDR2 YYNGEE come from the germline V gene.

J is TRBJ2-3 and V is TRBV6-5; perhaps TRBD1 as D (5 bases). The V gene lost 5 bases and the J gene lost 2 bases, with 11 bases spanning the gap. The CDR3 covers 14 residues. Germline V gene sequence: CDR1 MNHEY, CDR2 SVGAGI. The CDR3 region is CASSMTADTDTQYF. The CDR3 region has the DNA TGTGCCAGCAGTATGACAGCAGACACAGATACGCAGTATTTT.

The chain uses TRBV7-9 and TRBJ2-6, with 8 bases identical to TRBD1. Germline V gene data show CDR1 as SEHNR and CDR2 as FQNEAQ (reference sequence). This CDR3 has 16 amino acids. J was trimmed by 3 bases and V by 5 bases; bases with no gene match: 6. This chain's CDR3 is CASSAQGARGANVLTF. CDR3 sequence (DNA): TGTGCCAGCAGCGCGCAGGGGGCGCGTGGGGCCAACGTCCTGACTTTC.

The rearrangement links TRBV10-1 to TRBJ2-6; a possible D gene is TRBD1 (6 bases). The CDR3 totals 14 residues. The ends were cut back, 4 bases at V and 2 bases at J, with 6 bases in the middle. The germline CDR1 and CDR2 sequences are WNHNN and SYGVQD (reference sequence). The CDR3 here is CASSAGAGANVLTF. DNA of the CDR3: TGCGCCAGCAGTGCAGGGGCTGGGGCCAACGTCCTGACTTTC.

The chain combines TRBV7-6 with TRBJ2-2, with 10 positions matching TRBD2. Germline lookup yields CDR1 SGHVS and CDR2 FNYEAQ. CDR3 length: 15 amino acids. V was clipped by 5 bases and J by 5 bases; unmatched bases: 5. DNA for the CDR3: TGTGCCAGCAGCCCTAGCGGGAGAGGGACCGGGGAGCTGTTTTTT. It translates to CASSPSGRGTGELFF.

DNA of the CDR3: TGTGCCAGCAGTGGGGACAGGGGCACTGAAGCTTTCTTT. Translating it yields CASSGDRGTEAFF. The chain combines TRBV2 with TRBJ1-1; 10 nucleotides agree with TRBD1. V shed 4 bases and J 4 bases; nucleotides not matched to a gene: 0. The CDR3 sequence is 13 residues long. Germline CDR1 and CDR2: SNHLY and FYNNEI.

The chain has TRBV18 and TRBJ1-2; 9 nucleotides line up with TRBD1. The length of the CDR3 is 15 residues. The V and J ends lost 3 bases and 6 bases, in that order; junction bases with no gene match: 8. CDR1 KGHSH and CDR2 LQKENI come from the germline V gene. CDR3 nucleotide sequence: TGTGCCAGCTCACCGACACCGACAGGGGGAGATGGCTACACCTTC. Protein product: CASSPTPTGGDGYTF.

This clone was seen more than once but under ten times. The chain couples TRBV18 to TRBJ1-6; tentative D call: TRBD1 (5 bases). There are 16 residues in the CDR3. The germline CDR1 and CDR2 sequences are KGHSH and LQKENI. Trimming stripped 6 bases from V and 5 bases from J, with 17 bases between. The CDR3 spells CASSLDMAGNNSPLHF. The CDR3 region has the DNA TGTGCCAGCTCCCTAGACATGGCAGGGAATAATTCACCCCTCCACTTT.

V usage is TRBV19 and J usage is TRBJ2-7; TRBD2 is a possible D gene (5 bases). With 2 bases removed from V and 0 bases from J, the gap between germline ends came to 8 bases. The CDR3 spans 14 residues. Germline CDR1 and CDR2: LNHDA and SQIVND (reference sequence). The CDR3 nucleotides are TGTGCCAGTAGTATAAGAGACTACTCCTACGAGCAGTACTTC. Translation: CASSIRDYSYEQYF.

The gene calls are TRBV28 and TRBJ1-3; 7 nucleotides line up with TRBD1. Per the germline V gene, CDR1 is MDHEN and CDR2 is SYDVKM. This CDR3 comprises 11 residues. V shed 4 bases, J shed 10 bases, and the junction held 1 base outside the gene matches. CDR3: CASSSGGTIYF. In DNA form, the CDR3 reads TGTGCCAGCAGTTCAGGGGGTACCATATATTTT.

The chain recombines TRBV5-1 with TRBJ2-1; the match to TRBD1 covers 9 bases. With V trimmed by 2 bases and J by 3 bases, 3 bases remained unmatched. This CDR3 has 15 residues. CDR1 is SGHRS, CDR2 YFSETQ, per germline. The CDR3 sequence is CASSLQGAGYNEQFF. CDR3 sequence (DNA): TGCGCCAGCAGCTTACAGGGGGCGGGCTACAATGAGCAGTTCTTC.

This chain links TRBV5-1 with TRBJ2-5, with 8 positions matching TRBD1. Unmatched junction bases numbered 7, after V lost 2 bases and J lost 4 bases. Germline CDR1 and CDR2: SGHRS and YFSETQ. This CDR3 spans 15 amino acids. CDR3 sequence reads: CASSFTSGQGETQYF. The CDR3 DNA is TGCGCCAGCAGCTTTACCTCAGGACAGGGAGAGACCCAGTACTTC.

A single count supports this clone. This chain joins TRBV9 and TRBJ2-2; TRBD1 matches at 7 bases. Trimming took 0 bases from V and 0 from J; bases not matched to a gene: 5. The CDR3 sequence is 17 residues long. Germline V gives CDR1 SGDLS, CDR2 YYNGEE. CDR3 sequence: CASSVGWGQPNTGELFF. CDR3 coding DNA: TGTGCCAGCAGCGTAGGGTGGGGACAGCCGAACACCGGGGAGCTGTTTTTT.

This sequence joins TRBV4-2 and TRBJ1-4; possibly TRBD1 for D (5 bases). The CDR3 totals 14 residues. V was cut by 1 base and J by 8 bases, with 11 bases left in between. Germline CDR1 and CDR2: LGHNA and YNFKEQ. This CDR3 is CASSQAGLEEKLFF. In DNA form, the CDR3 reads TGTGCCAGCAGCCAAGCAGGGTTGGAGGAAAAACTGTTTTTT.

In DNA, the CDR3 is TGCGCCAGCAGTGACCGACTAGCGACAAGCTCCTACGAGCAGTACTTC. Translation gives CASSDRLATSSYEQYF. The chain has TRBV10-1 and TRBJ2-7; 8 nucleotides align to TRBD2. CDR3 length: 16 amino acids. Per germline, CDR1 WNHNN and CDR2 SYGVQD (reference sequence). Trimming took 3 bases from V and 0 from J; bases not matched to a gene: 7.

This sequence joins TRBV9 and TRBJ1-5, with TRBD1 identical over 10 bases. Germline CDR1 SGDLS, CDR2 YYNGEE. J was trimmed by 6 bases and V by 3 bases; bases with no gene match: 6. The CDR3 loop spans 15 amino acids. The CDR3 sequence is CASSEGTGEAQPQHF. The CDR3 nucleotides are TGTGCCAGCAGCGAGGGGACAGGGGAGGCTCAGCCCCAGCATTTT.

This clone was observed a single time. The chain carries TRBV7-2 and TRBJ2-5; 8 positions agree with TRBD1. This CDR3 region has 15 residues. Unmatched junction bases numbered 10, after V lost 5 bases and J lost 5 bases. Per the germline V gene, CDR1 is SGHTA and CDR2 is FQGNSA. In DNA, the CDR3 is TGTGCCAGCAGCCCTTGGACAGGGTCGGGGGAGACCCAGTACTTC. It specifies CASSPWTGSGETQYF. The full variable domain, its missing parts supplied by reference TRBV7-2 and TRBJ2-5, is GAGVSQSPSNKVTEKGKDVELRCDPISGHTALYWYRQSLGQGLEFLIYFQGNSAPDKSGLPSDRFSAERTGGSVSTLTIQRTQQEDSAVYLCASSPWTGSGETQYFGPGTRLLVL.

The V call is TRBV3-1 (or the pseudogene TRBV3-2), the J call TRBJ2-1; 11 bases match TRBD2. Trimming at V came to 4 bases and at J to 0 bases, leaving 5 bases not matched to a gene. Per the germline V gene, CDR1 is LGHDT and CDR2 is YNNKEL (reference sequence). This CDR3 has 17 residues. The CDR3 DNA is TGTGCCAGCAGCCCTCGACTAGCGGGGAACTCCTACAATGAGCAGTTCTTC. Residues: CASSPRLAGNSYNEQFF.

The genes are TRBV19 and TRBJ2-2; 9 positions match TRBD2. The ends lost 4 bases at V and 5 bases at J; junction bases unmatched: 5. The CDR3 sequence is 15 residues long. Germline CDR1 reads LNHDA; CDR2 reads SQIVND (reference sequence). The CDR3 region is CASSSGGALTGELFF. CDR3 sequence (DNA): TGTGCCAGTAGTAGCGGGGGGGCGTTAACCGGGGAGCTGTTTTTT.

This clone was picked up one time. The CDR3 sequence is CSVRRLAGVNEQYF. The CDR3 DNA follows: TGCAGCGTTCGACGACTAGCGGGAGTAAACGAGCAGTACTTC. This chain connects TRBV29-1 to TRBJ2-7; TRBD2 matches 12 bases. The ends lost 5 bases at V and 5 bases at J; junction bases unmatched: 7. The CDR3 is 14 residues long. Germline CDR1 reads SQVTM; CDR2 reads ANQGSEA.